This T cell receptor (beta chain) was identified in a study of blood T cells in healthy people across ages. CDR1 is SGHRS and CDR2 is YFSETQ in the germline V gene. The CDR3 is 15 residues long, counting both termini. Extracted total RNA amounted to at least 5.5 micrograms for each sample. Study observations and caveats: There were more naive CD4+ cells and higher diversity in long-lived donors than in aged donors.

Note on this clonotype: Its antigen is currently unknown. The DNA is left out, because the CDR3 cannot be placed on it with certainty; the CDR3 is given as TCRdb lists it.

A sample-barcoded 5' primer and a J-beta primer mix were used in a second PCR of roughly 7 to 12 cycles. One entry per CDR3 protein results from TCRdb running MiXCR on the 5' RACE reads. This table holds around 1.5 million distinct CDR3 sequences, 42% found once. The chain links TRBV5-1 to TRBJ2-7. The sample comprised blood. This TCR came from a woman aged 18-29 years in good health. CDR3 sequence reads: CASSVAAGSSYEQCF.